The entry that follows covers one T cell receptor (beta chain) sequence. Its antigen remains unidentified. The record has no base qualities; no much larger clone is one base away. The CDR3 covers 23 residues, taking in both the cysteine and the phenylalanine. Of all the DNA, just the CDR3 is kept, 69 bases in frame from base 1. Trimming removed 0 bases from V and 5 bases from J; the gene matches leave 21 bases unexplained. Sequences MGHRA (CDR1) and YSYEKL (CDR2) are obtained from the germline V gene. The treatment or condition label for this specimen denotes: live attenuated yellow fever vaccine strain. Two biological replicates of bulk PBMCs were collected at each blood-draw timepoint. PBMCs were isolated from peripheral blood using a standard Ficoll-Paque protocol. TriZol was used to extract RNA from bulk PBMCs, from CD4 and CD8 fractions, and from dextramer-positive and dextramer-negative fractions.

Synthesis of TCR cDNA relied on 5'RACE template switching, a step that introduced a universal primer site along with unique molecular identifiers. Priming for cDNA synthesis came from both the TCR alpha and TCR beta constant segments. Libraries were amplified in two PCR steps, with sample barcodes and sequencing adapters added in the second step. Sequencing of libraries was performed on Illumina HiSeq 2500 (2x100 bp) or NovaSeq (2x150 bp). On the authors' methods: MIGEC was used to demultiplex reads and collapse the reads into UMI consensus sequences, and MiXCR was used for V(D)J alignment. Vaccine-responding clonotypes were defined with edgeR using replicate PBMC samples, requiring FDR below 0.01 and a log2 fold change above 5 up to day 15. Each bulk clonotype received a CD4 or CD8 identity based on whether the sequenced CD4 or CD8 repertoire contained that clonotype at higher abundance. TCRdb reran the public reads through fastp at Q25 and MiXCR, keeping productive beta chains. For every CDR3 protein sequence, its rows merge into one entry that carries the most common genes and DNA. It is TCRdb's table, rather than the study itself, that gives the V and J calls and clone size. The sample table records hundreds of thousands of distinct CDR3 sequences; about 12% of these occur just once. The ten largest clones take up more than 13% of the sample.

The data belong to a study of T cells after yellow fever vaccination (dated by TCRdb to 2018 to 2020). For context, the study as a whole: The SMART-Seq v4 Ultra Low Input RNA kit was used to prepare libraries from fractions with low cell numbers. To follow T-cell clones before and after primary and booster YFV17D yellow fever vaccination, bulk TCR alpha and beta repertoires were sequenced over time. Two healthy male donors, one aged 18 to 30 and one aged 30 to 40 years, were included in the cohort. Blood was collected at multiple timepoints before and after primary and secondary immunization, and bulk PBMC replicates and cell subsets were isolated. Broader findings and caveats from the paper: After the booster, most of the clones that had expanded following primary vaccination were detected again (roughly 97% of CD4 and 85% to 90% of CD8), which suggests that memory was broadly maintained. Compared with the primary T-cell response, the secondary T-cell response was weaker but faster, peaking on day 5 rather than day 15. The study included only a couple of donors, which limits how far the findings can be generalized. A small share of clonotypes occurred in both CD4 and CD8 compartments, likely arising from convergent recombination. Because abundant contaminating clonotypes from the bulk population could be contained in FACS-sorted repertoires, computational filtering was required.

The chain employs TRBV4-1 and TRBJ2-5, with 16 bases matching TRBD2. The sample in question was PBMCs, obtained on the day of the yellow fever booster vaccination. The source is a man aged 25-45 years who received the YFV17D yellow fever vaccine. The nucleotides read TGCGCCAGCAGCCAAGATTGGGCAGGGGAATCGGGACTAGCGGGAGGGTCCCGGGAGACCCAGTACTTC. Its amino acids are CASSQDWAGESGLAGGSRETQYF.